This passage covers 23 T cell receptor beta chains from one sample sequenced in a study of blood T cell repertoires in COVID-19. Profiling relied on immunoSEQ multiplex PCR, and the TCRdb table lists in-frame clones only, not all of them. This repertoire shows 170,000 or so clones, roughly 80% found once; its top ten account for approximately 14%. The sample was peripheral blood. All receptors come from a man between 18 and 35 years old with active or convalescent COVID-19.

The CDR3 DNA sequence: TGTGCCAGCAGTTCTCCGGCGGGAGCTAACTATGGCTACACCTTC. Translation gives CASSSPAGANYGYTF. This chain uses TRBV6-6 with TRBJ1-2; D is ambiguous. This CDR3 contains 15 residues. CDR1 and CDR2 (germline): MNHNY, SVGAGI (reference sequence). The ends were cut back, 4 bases at V and 0 bases at J, with 12 bases in the middle.

This chain's CDR3 is CASSLRGGYEQYF. DNA of the CDR3: TGTGCCAGCAGCTTAAGAGGCGGATACGAGCAGTACTTC. This chain joins TRBV7-3 and TRBJ2-7; no firm D call. V lost 1 base to trimming and J lost 4 bases, with 8 bases between them. CDR3 size: 13 residues. The germline CDR1 and CDR2 sequences are SGHTA and FQGTGA.

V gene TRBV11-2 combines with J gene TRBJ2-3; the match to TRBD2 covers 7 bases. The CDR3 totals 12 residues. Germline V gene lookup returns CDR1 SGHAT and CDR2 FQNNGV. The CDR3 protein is CGAGSSTDTQYF. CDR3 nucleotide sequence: TGTGGAGCGGGATCTAGCACAGATACGCAGTATTTT.

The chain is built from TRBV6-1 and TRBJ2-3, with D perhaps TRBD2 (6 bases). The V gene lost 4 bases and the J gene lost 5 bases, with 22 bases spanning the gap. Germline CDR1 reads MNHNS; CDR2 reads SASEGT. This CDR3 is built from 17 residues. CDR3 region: CASSGRDFLSSGDTQYF. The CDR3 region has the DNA TGTGCCAGCAGTGGCCGGGACTTCTTATCTTCTGGAGATACGCAGTATTTT.

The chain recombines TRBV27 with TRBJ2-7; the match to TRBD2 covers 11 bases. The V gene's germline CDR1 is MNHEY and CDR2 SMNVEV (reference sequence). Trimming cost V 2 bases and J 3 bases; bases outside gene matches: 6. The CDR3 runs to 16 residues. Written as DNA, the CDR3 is TGTGCCAGCAGTTTACTACTAGCGGGAGCTGTCTACGAGCAGTACTTC. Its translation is CASSLLLAGAVYEQYF.

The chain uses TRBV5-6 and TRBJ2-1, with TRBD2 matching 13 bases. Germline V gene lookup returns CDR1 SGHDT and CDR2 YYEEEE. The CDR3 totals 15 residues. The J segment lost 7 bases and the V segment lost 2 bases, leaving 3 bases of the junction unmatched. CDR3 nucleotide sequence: TGTGCCAGCAGCTTACTAGCGGGAGGGCCTAATGAGCAGTTCTTC. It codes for CASSLLAGGPNEQFF. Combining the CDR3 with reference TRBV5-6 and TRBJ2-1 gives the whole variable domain DAGVTQSPTHLIKTRGQQVTLRCSPKSGHDTVSWYQQALGQGPQFIFQYYEEEERQRGNFPDRFSGHQFPNYSSELNVNALLLGDSALYLCASSLLAGGPNEQFFGPGTRLTVL.

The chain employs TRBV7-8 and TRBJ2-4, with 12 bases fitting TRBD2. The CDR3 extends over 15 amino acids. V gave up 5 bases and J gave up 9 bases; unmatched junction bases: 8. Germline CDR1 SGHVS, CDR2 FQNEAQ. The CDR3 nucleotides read TGTGCCAGCAGCGAAACTAGCGGGAGGACGGCCATTCAGTACTTC. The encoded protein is CASSETSGRTAIQYF.

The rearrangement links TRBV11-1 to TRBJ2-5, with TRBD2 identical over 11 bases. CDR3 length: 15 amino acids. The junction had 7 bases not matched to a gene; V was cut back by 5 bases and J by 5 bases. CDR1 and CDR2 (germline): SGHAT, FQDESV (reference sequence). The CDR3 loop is CASSQTSGNWETQYF. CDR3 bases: TGTGCCAGCAGCCAGACTAGCGGGAATTGGGAGACCCAGTACTTC.

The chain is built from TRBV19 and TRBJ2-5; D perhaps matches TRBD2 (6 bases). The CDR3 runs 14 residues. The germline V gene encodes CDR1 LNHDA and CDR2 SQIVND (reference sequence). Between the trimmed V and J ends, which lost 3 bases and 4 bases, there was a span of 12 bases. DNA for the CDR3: TGTGCCAGTAGTATGGGAAGGGAGGCAGAGACCCAGTACTTC. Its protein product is CASSMGREAETQYF.

In DNA, the CDR3 is TGTGCCAGCAGCCAAGGGGGGACACCAAATTCACCCCTCCACTTT. Protein: CASSQGGTPNSPLHF. This rearrangement joins TRBV14 to TRBJ1-6; TRBD1 might be the D (6 bases). This CDR3 spans 15 amino acids. The ends were cut back, 1 base at V and 7 bases at J, with 11 bases in the middle. Germline CDR1 reads SGHDN; CDR2 reads FVKESK.

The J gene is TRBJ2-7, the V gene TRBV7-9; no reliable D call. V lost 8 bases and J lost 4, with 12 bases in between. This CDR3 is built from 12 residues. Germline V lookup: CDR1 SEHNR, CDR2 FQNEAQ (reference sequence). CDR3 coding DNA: TGTGCCAGCGGAACTAATCAATACGAGCAGTACTTC. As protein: CASGTNQYEQYF.

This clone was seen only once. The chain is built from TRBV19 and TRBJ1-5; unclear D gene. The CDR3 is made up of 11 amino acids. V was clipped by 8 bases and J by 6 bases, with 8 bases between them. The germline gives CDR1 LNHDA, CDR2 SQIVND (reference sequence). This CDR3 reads CASPTSQPQHF. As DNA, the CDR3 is TGTGCCAGTCCAACTTCTCAGCCCCAGCATTTT.

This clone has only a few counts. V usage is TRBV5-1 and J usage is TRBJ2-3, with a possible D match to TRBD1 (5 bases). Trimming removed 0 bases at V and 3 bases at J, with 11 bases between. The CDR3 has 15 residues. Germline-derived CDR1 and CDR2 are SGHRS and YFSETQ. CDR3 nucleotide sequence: TGCGCCAGCAGCTTGGCCGGAAGGGGAACAGATACGCAGTATTTT. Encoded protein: CASSLAGRGTDTQYF. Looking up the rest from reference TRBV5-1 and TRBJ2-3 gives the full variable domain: KAGVTQTPRYLIKTRGQQVTLSCSPISGHRSVSWYQQTPGQGLQFLFEYFSETQRNKGNFPGRFSGRQFSNSRSEMNVSTLELGDSALYLCASSLAGRGTDTQYFGPGTRLTVL.

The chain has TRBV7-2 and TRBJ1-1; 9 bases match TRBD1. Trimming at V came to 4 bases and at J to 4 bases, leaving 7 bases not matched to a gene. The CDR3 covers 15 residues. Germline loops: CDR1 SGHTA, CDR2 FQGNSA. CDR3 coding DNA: TGTGCCAGCAGCTACACGACAGGGGGAAGCACTGAAGCTTTCTTT. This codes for CASSYTTGGSTEAFF.

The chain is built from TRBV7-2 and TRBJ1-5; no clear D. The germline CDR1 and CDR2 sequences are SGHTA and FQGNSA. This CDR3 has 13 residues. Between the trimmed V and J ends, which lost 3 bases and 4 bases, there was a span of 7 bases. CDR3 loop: CASSFSRNQPQHF. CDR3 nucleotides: TGTGCCAGCAGCTTTTCCAGGAATCAGCCCCAGCATTTT.

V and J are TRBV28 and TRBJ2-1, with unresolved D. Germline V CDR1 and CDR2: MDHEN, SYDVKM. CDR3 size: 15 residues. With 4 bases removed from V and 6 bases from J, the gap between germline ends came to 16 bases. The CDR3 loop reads CASSSHRGRINEQFF. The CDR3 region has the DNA TGTGCCAGCAGTTCCCACCGAGGTAGAATCAATGAGCAGTTCTTC.

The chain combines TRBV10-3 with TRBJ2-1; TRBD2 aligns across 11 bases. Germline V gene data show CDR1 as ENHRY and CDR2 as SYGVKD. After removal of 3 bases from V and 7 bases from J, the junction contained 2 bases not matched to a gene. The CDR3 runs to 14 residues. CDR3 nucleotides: TGTGCCATCAGTGAACTAGCGGGAGATAATGAGCAGTTCTTC. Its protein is CAISELAGDNEQFF.

The CDR3 sequence: CASSDKGDYGYTF. The CDR3 bases are TGTGCCAGCAGTGACAAGGGGGACTATGGCTACACCTTC. The rearrangement links TRBV2 to TRBJ1-2, with D perhaps TRBD1 (6 bases). The CDR3 covers 13 residues. Trimming shortened V by 3 bases and J by 3 bases, and 8 bases separated the two germline ends. CDR1 and CDR2 from the germline V gene are SNHLY and FYNNEI. The full variable domain, with the rest looked up from reference TRBV2 and TRBJ1-2, is EPEVTQTPSHQVTQMGQEVILRCVPISNHLYFYWYRQILGQKVEFLVSFYNNEISEKSEIFDDQFSVERPDGSNFTLKIRSTKLEDSAMYFCASSDKGDYGYTFGSGTRLTVV.

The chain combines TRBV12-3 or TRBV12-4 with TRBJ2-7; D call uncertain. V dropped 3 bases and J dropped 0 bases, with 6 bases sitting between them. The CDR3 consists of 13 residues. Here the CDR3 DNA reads TGTGCCAGCAGTTTTGGCCGCTCCTACGAGCAGTACTTC. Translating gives CASSFGRSYEQYF.

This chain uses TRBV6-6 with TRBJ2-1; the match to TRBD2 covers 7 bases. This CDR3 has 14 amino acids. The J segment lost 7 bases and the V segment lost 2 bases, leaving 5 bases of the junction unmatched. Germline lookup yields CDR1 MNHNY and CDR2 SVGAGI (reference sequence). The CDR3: CASSYNAGANEQFF. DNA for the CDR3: TGTGCCAGCAGTTACAATGCGGGAGCTAATGAGCAGTTCTTC.

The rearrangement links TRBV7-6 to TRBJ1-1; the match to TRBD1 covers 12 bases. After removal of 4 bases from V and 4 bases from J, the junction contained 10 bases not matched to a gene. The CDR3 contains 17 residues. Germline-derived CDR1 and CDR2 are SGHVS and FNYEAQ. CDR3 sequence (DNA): TGTGCCAGCAGCTATTGGGACAGGGGGCTAGAATCCACTGAAGCTTTCTTT. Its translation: CASSYWDRGLESTEAFF.

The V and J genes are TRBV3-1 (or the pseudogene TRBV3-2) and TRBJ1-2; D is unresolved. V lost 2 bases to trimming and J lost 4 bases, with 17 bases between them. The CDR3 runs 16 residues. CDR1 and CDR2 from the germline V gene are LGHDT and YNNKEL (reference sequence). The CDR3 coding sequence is TGTGCCAGCAGCCAATATCGGGCCTTCGGGAGCTATGGCTACACCTTC. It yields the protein CASSQYRAFGSYGYTF.

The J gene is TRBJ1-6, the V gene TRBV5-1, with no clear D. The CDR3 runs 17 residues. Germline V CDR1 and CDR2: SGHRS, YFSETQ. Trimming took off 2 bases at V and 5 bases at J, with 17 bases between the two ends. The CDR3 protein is CASSLGGTDINNSPLHF. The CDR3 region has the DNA TGCGCCAGCAGCTTAGGAGGTACCGACATAAATAATTCACCCCTCCACTTT.